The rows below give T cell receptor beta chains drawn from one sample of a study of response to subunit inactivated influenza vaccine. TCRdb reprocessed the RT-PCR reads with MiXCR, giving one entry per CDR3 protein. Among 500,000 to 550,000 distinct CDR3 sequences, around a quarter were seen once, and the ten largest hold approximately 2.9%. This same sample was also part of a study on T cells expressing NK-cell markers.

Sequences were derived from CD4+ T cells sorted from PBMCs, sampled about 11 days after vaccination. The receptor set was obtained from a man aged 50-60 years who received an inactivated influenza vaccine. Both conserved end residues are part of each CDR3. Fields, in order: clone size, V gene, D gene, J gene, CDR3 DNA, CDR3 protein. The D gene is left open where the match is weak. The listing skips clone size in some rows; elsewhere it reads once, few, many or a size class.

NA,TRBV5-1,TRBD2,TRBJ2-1,TGCGCCAGCACCCTGGGGACTAGCGGGAGGTCGAATGAGCAGTTCTTC,CASTLGTSGRSNEQFF
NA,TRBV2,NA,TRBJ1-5,TGTGCCAGCAGTGACCTGGGTCAGCCCCAGCATTTT,CASSDLGQPQHF
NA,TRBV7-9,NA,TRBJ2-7,TGTGCCAGCAGCTTAGCGCAGGGCGAGCAGTACTTC,CASSLAQGEQYF
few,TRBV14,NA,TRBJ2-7,TGTGCCAGCAGCAGATCCGGGACACTTACTTACGAGCAGTACTTC,CASSRSGTLTYEQYF
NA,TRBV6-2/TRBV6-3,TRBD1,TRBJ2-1,TGTGCCAGCAGGTCGGACAGGGAGAACTCCTACAATGAGCAGTTCTTC,CASRSDRENSYNEQFF
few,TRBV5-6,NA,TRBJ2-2,TGTGCCAGCAGCTTGTTAGTCACTTCCACCGTGGAGCTGTTTTTT,CASSLLVTSTVELFF
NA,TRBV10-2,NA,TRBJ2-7,TGCGCCAGCAGTGACAGAGCCGAGCAGTACTTC,CASSDRAEQYF
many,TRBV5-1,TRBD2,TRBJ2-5,TGCGCCAGCAGCTTGAGATCGGGGGGAGGACAGACCCAGTACTTC,CASSLRSGGGQTQYF
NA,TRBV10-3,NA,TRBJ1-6,TGTGCCATCAGTGACAGGGGAGGCGATTCACCCCTCCACTTT,CAISDRGGDSPLHF
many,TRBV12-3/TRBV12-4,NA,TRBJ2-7,TGTGCCAGCAGGTTCGGGGCTGGCGGATCCTACGAGCAGTACTTC,CASRFGAGGSYEQYF
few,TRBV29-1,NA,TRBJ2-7,TGCAGGAGCGTCGGACTTTCACCTAACGAGCAGTACTTC,CRSVGLSPNEQYF
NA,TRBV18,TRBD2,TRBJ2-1,TGTGCCAGCTCACGGCCGACTAGCGGGAGGGCCTTGCATGAGCAGTTCTTC,CASSRPTSGRALHEQFF
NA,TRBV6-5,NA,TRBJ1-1,TGTGCCAGCAGTTACCTAGCCCTAAAGAACACTGAAGCTTTCTTT,CASSYLALKNTEAFF
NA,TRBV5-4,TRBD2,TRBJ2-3,TGTGCCAGCAGCTTGGATCTAGCGGGATCAGCAGATACGCAGTATTTT,CASSLDLAGSADTQYF
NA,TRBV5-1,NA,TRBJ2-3,TGCGCCAGCAGTGCGGCGGGGAGCCGCACAGATACGCAGTATTTT,CASSAAGSRTDTQYF
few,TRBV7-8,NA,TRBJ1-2,TGTGCCAGCAGCTTAGTAGGCGGGGTCGGCTATGGCTACACCTTC,CASSLVGGVGYGYTF
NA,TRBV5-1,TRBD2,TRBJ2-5,TGCGCCAGCAGCCTTGGGACTAGCGGGGGGACTCAAGAGACCCAGTACTTC,CASSLGTSGGTQETQYF
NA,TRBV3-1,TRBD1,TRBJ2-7,TGTGCCAGCAGCCAGCTGGGACAGGGCTTCCGCGAGCAGTACTTC,CASSQLGQGFREQYF
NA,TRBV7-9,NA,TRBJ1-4,TGTGCCAGCAGCTTAGCGCTTGAACGAACGGAAAAACTGTTTTTT,CASSLALERTEKLFF
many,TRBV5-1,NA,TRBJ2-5,TGCGCCAGCAGCCCGACTGGAGTAAACCAAGAGACCCAGTACTTC,CASSPTGVNQETQYF
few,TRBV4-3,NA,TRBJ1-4,TGCGCCAGCAGCCAAAGATTTGGACAGCGGATCGATAATGAAAAACTGTTTTTT,CASSQRFGQRIDNEKLFF
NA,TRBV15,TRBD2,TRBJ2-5,TGTGCCACCAGCAGAGATTCCGGGAGGGGGATCATAGAGACCCAGTACTTC,CATSRDSGRGIIETQYF
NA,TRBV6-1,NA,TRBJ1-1,TGTGCCAGCAGGCACAGGGAAGGGACTGAAGCTTTCTTT,CASRHREGTEAFF
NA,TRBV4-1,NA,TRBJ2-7,TGCGCCAGCAGCCAAGATTCTAGAATACACGAGCAGTACTTC,CASSQDSRIHEQYF
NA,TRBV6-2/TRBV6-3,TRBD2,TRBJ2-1,TGTGCCAGCAGTTACCCAAAAAGGGGACTAGCGGGAGAGGTTCAGTTCTTC,CASSYPKRGLAGEVQFF
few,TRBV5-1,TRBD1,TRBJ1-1,TGCGCCAGCAGCATAGGACAGGGGAAGAACACTGAAGCTTTCTTT,CASSIGQGKNTEAFF
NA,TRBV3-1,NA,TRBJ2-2,TGTGCCAGCAGCCAAGACAAGTCCACCGGGGAGCTGTTTTTT,CASSQDKSTGELFF
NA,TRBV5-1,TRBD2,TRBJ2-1,TGCGCCAGCAGCTTGTGGGGACTAGCGGGAGTAGGGGGCAACAATGAGCAGTTCTTC,CASSLWGLAGVGGNNEQFF
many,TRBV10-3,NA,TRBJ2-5,TGTGCCATCAGTGAGATCGCACAAGAGACCCAGTACTTC,CAISEIAQETQYF
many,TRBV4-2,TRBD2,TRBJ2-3,TGTGCCAGCAGCCAAGATCTAGCGGGGGAGACGCAGTATTTT,CASSQDLAGETQYF
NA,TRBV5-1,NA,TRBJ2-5,TGCGCCAGCAGCTCCCAGCCCACCAAAGAGACCCAGTACTTC,CASSSQPTKETQYF
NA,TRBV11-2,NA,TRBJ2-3,TGTGCCAGCAGCTTAAGTTTTGGAGATACGCAGTATTTT,CASSLSFGDTQYF
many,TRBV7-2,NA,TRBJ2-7,TGTGCCAGCAGCTTAGTTGGGGGTTGGGAGCAGTACTTC,CASSLVGGWEQYF
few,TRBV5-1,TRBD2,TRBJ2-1,TGCGCCAGCAGCCGCGGGGGGGCCAGAATTATAGATGAGCAGTTCTTC,CASSRGGARIIDEQFF
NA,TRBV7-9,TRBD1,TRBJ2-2,TGTGCCAGCAGCCCCGGACAGGTACCACCCGGGGAGCTGTTTTTT,CASSPGQVPPGELFF
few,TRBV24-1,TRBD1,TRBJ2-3,TGTGCCACCAGTGAAAGACAGGGGACGCAGTATTTT,CATSERQGTQYF
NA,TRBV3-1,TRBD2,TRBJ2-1,TGTGCCAGCAGCCGAACTAGCGGGGGGGCCGGTGAGCAGTTCTTC,CASSRTSGGAGEQFF